This T cell receptor beta chain was identified during a study of T cells in Graves' hyperthyroidism and ophthalmopathy. This clonotype was found many times. Using RNA transcripts as the source, TCR beta CDR3 regions were amplified. First-round RT-PCR targeting the TCR CDR3 was performed with the HTBI primer set. Each CDR3 protein is one row after TCRdb ran MiXCR on the multiplex PCR reads. This sample has under 500,000 distinct CDR3 sequences; about 14% occur once, and the top ten carry around 27%. Ophthalmopathy patients had Clinical Activity Score at least 3, NOSPECS grade at least 4, duration under 3 months. The CDR3 loop spans 13 amino acids. Germline loops: CDR1 SGHNT, CDR2 YENEEA. V dropped 5 bases and J dropped 4; count of bases not matched to a gene: 1.

The receptor comes from a man aged 45-60 years with Graves' ophthalmopathy. The sequenced material came from blood. This chain connects TRBV11-3 to TRBJ1-2; 10 bases are shared with TRBD1. In DNA, the CDR3 is TGTGCCAGCAGCGACAGGGGGCTCTATGGCTACACCTTC. Translated: CASSDRGLYGYTF.